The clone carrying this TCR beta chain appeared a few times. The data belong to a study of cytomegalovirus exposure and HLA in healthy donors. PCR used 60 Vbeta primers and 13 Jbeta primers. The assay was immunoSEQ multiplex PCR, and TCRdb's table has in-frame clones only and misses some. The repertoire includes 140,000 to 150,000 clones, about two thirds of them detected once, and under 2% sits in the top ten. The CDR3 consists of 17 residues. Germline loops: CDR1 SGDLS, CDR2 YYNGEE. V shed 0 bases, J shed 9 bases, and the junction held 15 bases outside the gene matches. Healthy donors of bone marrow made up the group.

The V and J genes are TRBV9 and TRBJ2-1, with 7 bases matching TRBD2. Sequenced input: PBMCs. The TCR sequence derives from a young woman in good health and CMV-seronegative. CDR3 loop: CASSVGGTAGVLSEQFF. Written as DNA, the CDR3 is TGTGCCAGCAGCGTAGGGGGTACGGCGGGAGTTCTTAGTGAGCAGTTCTTC.